This T cell receptor beta chain derives from a study of T cells in Graves' hyperthyroidism and ophthalmopathy. This clonotype was seen a handful of times. RNA transcripts provided the source from which TCR beta CDR3 regions were amplified. HTBI primers were employed in a first-round RT-PCR of the TCR CDR3. TCRdb re-called the multiplex PCR reads through MiXCR, storing one row per CDR3 protein. The sample holds roughly 360,000 distinct CDR3 sequences, roughly 14% seen once. CDR1 is SGHNT and CDR2 is YYREEE in the germline V gene (reference sequence). This CDR3 spans 14 amino acids. V lost 3 bases, J lost 7 bases, and 16 bases lay in between.

The sequence was obtained from a man in his thirties or forties with Graves' hyperthyroidism that later progressed to Graves' ophthalmopathy. Sequencing was done on a sample of blood. V gene TRBV5-4 combines with J gene TRBJ1-1; possible D gene TRBD1, 6 bases. This chain's CDR3 is CASSSPGQGNEAFF. CDR3 coding DNA: TGTGCCAGCAGCTCCCCGGGGCAGGGGAATGAAGCTTTCTTT.